A single sample gave rise to the 26 T cell receptor beta chains below, sequenced in a study of blood T cell repertoires in COVID-19. Profiled with immunoSEQ multiplex PCR; TCRdb holds only in-frame clones, not every one. The sample holds about 300,000 clones; 80% to 90% are singletons and the top ten take around 10%. The sample consisted of peripheral blood. These receptors all come from a woman in her forties or fifties who had recovered from COVID-19.

V is TRBV3-1 (or the pseudogene TRBV3-2) and J is TRBJ2-3; 10 bases match TRBD2. The CDR3 consists of 17 residues. CDR1 LGHDT and CDR2 YNNKEL come from the germline V gene (reference sequence). The junction had 9 bases not matched to a gene; V was cut back by 0 bases and J by 6 bases. The CDR3 loop reads CASSQDLTSGAVDTQYF. The CDR3 DNA is TGTGCCAGCAGCCAAGATCTAACTAGCGGGGCGGTGGATACGCAGTATTTT.

V usage is TRBV7-6 and J usage is TRBJ2-2; possible D gene TRBD2, 6 bases. The germline gives CDR1 SGHVS, CDR2 FNYEAQ. V lost 1 base and J lost 8, with 14 bases in between. CDR3 size: 15 residues. Here the CDR3 DNA reads TGTGCCAGCAGCTTAGGGGACGGGGGATTGGGGGAGCTGTTTTTT. It specifies CASSLGDGGLGELFF.

V usage is TRBV19 and J usage is TRBJ1-1; D is possibly TRBD1 (6 bases). The V and J ends lost 5 bases and 1 base respectively, with 11 bases between them. The CDR3 extends over 14 amino acids. Germline V gene sequence: CDR1 LNHDA, CDR2 SQIVND (reference sequence). This CDR3 is CASSLGGPNTEAFF. The CDR3 bases are TGTGCCAGTAGTCTTGGGGGCCCGAACACTGAAGCTTTCTTT.

The CDR3 here is CASARTGGEAYNEQFF. CDR3 nucleotide sequence: TGTGCCAGCGCCCGGACAGGGGGCGAGGCCTACAATGAGCAGTTCTTC. The J gene is TRBJ2-1, the V gene TRBV9; 11 nucleotides match TRBD1. There are 16 residues in the CDR3. In germline, CDR1 is SGDLS, CDR2 YYNGEE. Trimming cost V 7 bases and J 2 bases; bases outside gene matches: 8.

This chain's CDR3 is CASSFLSGLGDTQYF. As DNA, the CDR3 is TGTGCCAGCAGCTTTCTAAGCGGGTTAGGAGATACGCAGTATTTT. The genes are TRBV7-9 and TRBJ2-3, with a possible D match to TRBD2 (6 bases). Germline-derived CDR1 and CDR2 are SEHNR and FQNEAQ (reference sequence). The CDR3 has 15 residues. V was trimmed by 3 bases and J by 5 bases, leaving 15 bases between them. Looking up the rest from reference TRBV7-9 and TRBJ2-3 gives the full variable domain: DTGVSQNPRHKITKRGQNVTFRCDPISEHNRLYWYRQTLGQGPEFLTYFQNEAQLEKSRLLSDRFSAERPKGSFSTLEIQRTEQGDSAMYLCASSFLSGLGDTQYFGPGTRLTVL.

This chain joins TRBV18 and TRBJ1-3; D is perhaps TRBD1 (6 bases). The germline V and J ends were trimmed by 2 bases and 4 bases, with 12 bases remaining between them. The CDR3 is 15 residues long. Germline CDR1 is KGHSH and CDR2 is LQKENI. The CDR3 coding sequence is TGTGCCAGCTCACCAGTTCAAACAGGGGGAAACACCATATATTTT. Translation: CASSPVQTGGNTIYF.

V gene TRBV3-1 (or the pseudogene TRBV3-2) combines with J gene TRBJ1-2; D remains unclear. The CDR3 totals 14 residues. Per the germline V gene, CDR1 is LGHDT and CDR2 is YNNKEL (reference sequence). V was cut by 0 bases and J by 5 bases, with 10 bases left in between. The CDR3 nucleotides are TGTGCCAGCAGCCAAGATCGGGGATCGTATGGCTACACCTTC. Its translation is CASSQDRGSYGYTF.

This clone was recorded a few times. The genes are TRBV20-1 and TRBJ1-2, with 12 bases lining up with TRBD1. Germline values: CDR1 DFQATT, CDR2 SNEGSKA (reference sequence). With V trimmed by 6 bases and J by 4 bases, 9 bases remained unmatched. This CDR3 region has 15 residues. The CDR3 DNA is TGCAGTGCGAGTGGGACAGGGGGCGCCCTCTATGGCTACACCTTC. It codes for CSASGTGGALYGYTF.

The V call is TRBV27, the J call TRBJ2-4; tentative D call: TRBD1 (6 bases). Trimming shortened V by 0 bases and J by 7 bases, and 16 bases separated the two germline ends. The CDR3 extends over 16 amino acids. Germline V gene sequence: CDR1 MNHEY, CDR2 SMNVEV (reference sequence). The CDR3 DNA reads TGTGCCAGCAGTTTATCCCCCTGGCAGGGGAAGAACATTCAGTACTTC. This translates into CASSLSPWQGKNIQYF.

V gene TRBV5-1 combines with J gene TRBJ1-2; maybe TRBD1 (6 bases). CDR1 SGHRS and CDR2 YFSETQ come from the germline V gene. Trimming cost V 2 bases and J 0 bases, with 14 bases left between them. This CDR3 comprises 16 residues. The DNA for the CDR3 is TGCGCCAGCAGCTTACACAATACAGGGACTAACTATGGCTACACCTTC. Translated: CASSLHNTGTNYGYTF. Based on the CDR3 plus reference TRBV5-1 and TRBJ1-2, the full variable domain is KAGVTQTPRYLIKTRGQQVTLSCSPISGHRSVSWYQQTPGQGLQFLFEYFSETQRNKGNFPGRFSGRQFSNSRSEMNVSTLELGDSALYLCASSLHNTGTNYGYTFGSGTRLTVV.

The chain combines TRBV6-2 or TRBV6-3 with TRBJ1-2; D is perhaps TRBD1 (6 bases). Germline V gene sequence: CDR1 MNHEY, CDR2 SVGEGT. This CDR3 contains 15 residues. The V end lost 6 bases, the J end lost 7 bases, and 21 bases lay between the germline ends. CDR3 residues: CASSEPGRGLGGYTF. DNA for the CDR3: TGTGCCAGCAGCGAACCCGGCAGGGGATTAGGTGGCTACACCTTC.

In regard to this clone: Distinct nucleotide sequences in the sample also encode this CDR3. CDR3 residues: CAISEPPTRRTDTQYF. Here the CDR3 DNA reads TGTGCCATCAGTGAGCCCCCCACGCGGCGCACAGATACGCAGTATTTT. The rearrangement links TRBV10-3 to TRBJ2-3; D is unclear. With 2 bases removed from V and 1 base from J, the gap between germline ends came to 13 bases. The CDR3 is 16 amino acids. In germline, CDR1 is ENHRY, CDR2 SYGVKD.

The gene calls are TRBV7-2 and TRBJ2-2; D possibly corresponds to TRBD2 (6 bases). V was cut by 1 base and J by 1 base, with 7 bases left in between. The CDR3 has 15 residues. Germline-derived CDR1 and CDR2 are SGHTA and FQGNSA. CDR3 bases: TGTGCCAGCAGCTTAGTTAGCGGGAACACCGGGGAGCTGTTTTTT. Translation gives CASSLVSGNTGELFF.

The chain has TRBV9 and TRBJ2-7; 10 bases line up with TRBD2. The V segment lost 3 bases and the J segment 4 bases; nucleotides outside the gene matches: 4. This CDR3 comprises 14 residues. Germline assignment: CDR1 SGDLS and CDR2 YYNGEE. CDR3 nucleotides: TGTGCCAGCAGCGCTAGCGGGAGTCCGTACGAGCAGTACTTC. Encoded protein: CASSASGSPYEQYF.

J is TRBJ2-7 and V is TRBV7-6; a possible D gene is TRBD1 (6 bases). Germline CDR1 reads SGHVS; CDR2 reads FNYEAQ. The V end was cut by 2 bases, the J end by 5 bases, with 19 bases between. This CDR3 spans 16 amino acids. The CDR3: CASSLRPGQLLNEQYF. CDR3 DNA: TGTGCCAGCAGCTTACGACCGGGACAACTCTTGAACGAGCAGTACTTC.

The CDR3 DNA follows: TGTGCCAGCAGCTATAGTTTCGCTAGCGGGGGGGCGGTAGATACGCAGTATTTT. This encodes CASSYSFASGGAVDTQYF. The chain employs TRBV11-2 and TRBJ2-3; 12 bases match TRBD2. This CDR3 spans 18 amino acids. Germline CDR1 is SGHAT and CDR2 is FQNNGV. The trim removed 4 bases at V and 5 bases at J, leaving 13 bases unmatched.

This rearrangement joins TRBV2 to TRBJ1-4; tentative D call: TRBD1 (6 bases). Germline V gene lookup returns CDR1 SNHLY and CDR2 FYNNEI. The V end lost 8 bases, the J end lost 6 bases, and 16 bases lay between the germline ends. The length of the CDR3 is 14 residues. CDR3 loop: CASRPRDTYEKLFF. In DNA form, the CDR3 reads TGTGCCAGCCGTCCCCGGGACACGTATGAAAAACTGTTTTTT.

The rearrangement links TRBV30 to TRBJ2-7; TRBD1 agrees at 7 bases. Germline V gives CDR1 GTSNPN, CDR2 SVGIG (reference sequence). V trimming: 1 base; J trimming: 5 bases; junction bases outside the gene matches: 8. CDR3 size: 14 residues. Here the CDR3 DNA reads TGTGCCTGGAGTGCCGGGACAGTTCGTGACGAGCAGTACTTC. The encoded protein is CAWSAGTVRDEQYF.

This clone was recorded only once. In DNA, the CDR3 is TGTGCCAGCAGCTATCGACAGGGCGCTACTACTGGCTACACCTTC. Translation gives CASSYRQGATTGYTF. The rearrangement links TRBV14 to TRBJ1-2, with TRBD1 identical over 7 bases. Germline CDR1 SGHDN, CDR2 FVKESK. V trimming: 5 bases; J trimming: 7 bases; junction bases outside the gene matches: 13. This CDR3 comprises 15 residues.

Written as DNA, the CDR3 is TGTGCCAGCAGTTTAGTAGCGGGAACCTACGAGCAGTACTTC. It codes for CASSLVAGTYEQYF. The chain has TRBV28 and TRBJ2-7; TRBD2 aligns across 8 bases. Trimming cost V 2 bases and J 2 bases; bases outside gene matches: 2. CDR3 length equals 14 residues. CDR1 MDHEN and CDR2 SYDVKM come from the germline V gene.

The chain has TRBV29-1 and TRBJ2-5; 7 bases align to TRBD1. With 5 bases clipped from V and 5 bases from J, the junction kept 5 bases outside the gene matches. The CDR3 contains 12 residues. CDR1 is SQVTM, CDR2 ANQGSEA, per germline. The CDR3 here is CSVRDRAETQYF. In nucleotides, the CDR3 is TGCAGCGTTAGAGACAGGGCGGAGACCCAGTACTTC. The entire variable domain, with the rest obtained from reference TRBV29-1 and TRBJ2-5, is as follows: SAVISQKPSRDICQRGTSLTIQCQVDSQVTMMFWYRQQPGQSLTLIATANQGSEATYESGFVIDKFPISRPNLTFSTLTVSNMSPEDSSIYLCSVRDRAETQYFGPGTRLLVL.

The rearrangement links TRBV11-1 to TRBJ2-3; D perhaps matches TRBD1 (6 bases). The CDR3 contains 16 residues. The V gene's germline CDR1 is SGHAT and CDR2 FQDESV (reference sequence). V was pared by 5 bases and J by 0 bases, with 15 bases between. The chain's CDR3 is CASSPKDRASTDTQYF. In DNA, the CDR3 is TGTGCCAGCAGCCCCAAGGACAGAGCTAGCACAGATACGCAGTATTTT.

CDR3 amino acids: CASSMVGTTSTDTQYF. CDR3 nucleotides: TGTGCCAGTAGTATGGTCGGGACAACTAGCACAGATACGCAGTATTTT. V is TRBV19 and J is TRBJ2-3; possibly TRBD1 for D (6 bases). The V end lost 3 bases, the J end lost 0 bases, and 13 bases lay between the germline ends. The CDR3 consists of 16 residues. Germline values: CDR1 LNHDA, CDR2 SQIVND (reference sequence).

V usage is TRBV6-5 and J usage is TRBJ2-3; D may be TRBD2 (6 bases). V lost 8 bases and J 2 bases, leaving 17 bases between the germline ends. Per germline, CDR1 MNHEY and CDR2 SVGAGI. This CDR3 has 15 residues. The CDR3 region has the DNA TGTGCCAGCCGCCTTCAAACGGGGGTCACAGATACGCAGTATTTT. Amino acids: CASRLQTGVTDTQYF.

This clone was counted once. The V gene is TRBV9, the J gene TRBJ2-2; no clear D. The CDR3 spans 15 residues. V was trimmed by 0 bases and J by 0 bases, leaving 6 bases between them. From germline, CDR1 is SGDLS and CDR2 YYNGEE. The CDR3: CASSVGATNTGELFF. CDR3 nucleotides: TGTGCCAGCAGCGTAGGGGCTACGAACACCGGGGAGCTGTTTTTT. Variable domain in full (rest from reference TRBV9 and TRBJ2-2): DSGVTQTPKHLITATGQRVTLRCSPRSGDLSVYWYQQSLDQGLQFLIQYYNGEERAKGNILERFSAQQFPDLHSELNLSSLELGDSALYFCASSVGATNTGELFFGEGSRLTVL.

The rearrangement joins TRBV4-3 to TRBJ2-3, with 12 bases aligning to TRBD2. This CDR3 has 16 amino acids. V was pared by 1 base and J by 4 bases, with 3 bases of the junction left unmatched. The germline gives CDR1 LGHNA, CDR2 YSLEER. The CDR3 here is CASSQASGGAADTQYF. CDR3 DNA sequence: TGCGCCAGCAGCCAAGCTAGCGGGGGGGCAGCAGATACGCAGTATTTT.